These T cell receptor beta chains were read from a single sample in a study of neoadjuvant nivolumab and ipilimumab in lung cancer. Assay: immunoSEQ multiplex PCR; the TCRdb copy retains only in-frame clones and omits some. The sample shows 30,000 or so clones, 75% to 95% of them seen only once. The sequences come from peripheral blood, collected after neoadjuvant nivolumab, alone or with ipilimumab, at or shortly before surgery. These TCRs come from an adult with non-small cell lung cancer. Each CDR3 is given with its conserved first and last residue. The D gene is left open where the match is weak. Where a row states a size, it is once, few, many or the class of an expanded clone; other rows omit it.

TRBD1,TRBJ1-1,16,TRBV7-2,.,CASSADLRGTNTEAFF
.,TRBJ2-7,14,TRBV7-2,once,CASSSRGASYEQYF
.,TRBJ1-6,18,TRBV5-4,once,CASSLRTGRAFDNSPLHF
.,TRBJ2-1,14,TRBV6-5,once,CASRRVGSYNEQFF
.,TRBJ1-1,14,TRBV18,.,CASSPATVNTEAFF
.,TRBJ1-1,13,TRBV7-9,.,CASSSQVSTEAFF
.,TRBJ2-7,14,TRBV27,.,CASKVLVGSYEQYF
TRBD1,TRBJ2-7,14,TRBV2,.,CASSTGTGGHEQYF
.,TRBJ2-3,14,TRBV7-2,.,CASSGDLGTDTQYF
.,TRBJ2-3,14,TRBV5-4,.,CASSHTGMTDTQYF
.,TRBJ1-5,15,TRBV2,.,CASSEAVGSNQPQHF
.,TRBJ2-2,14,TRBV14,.,CASSQLQGIGELFF
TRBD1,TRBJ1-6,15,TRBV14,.,CASSYSGTANSPLHF
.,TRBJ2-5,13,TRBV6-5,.,CASSRGVQETQYF
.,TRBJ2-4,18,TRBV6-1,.,CASSEEIGQRLAKNIQYF
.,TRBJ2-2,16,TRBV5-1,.,CASSLVARANTGELFF
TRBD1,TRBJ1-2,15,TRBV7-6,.,CASSLALTGDRGYTF
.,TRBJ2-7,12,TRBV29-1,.,CSVKVVGNEQYF
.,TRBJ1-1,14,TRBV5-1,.,CASSLEPDVTEAFF
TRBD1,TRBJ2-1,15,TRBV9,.,CASSGRDRGFGEQFF
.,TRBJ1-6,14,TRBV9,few,CASSPDSYNSPLHF
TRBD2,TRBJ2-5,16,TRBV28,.,CATSWGGGGGRETQYF
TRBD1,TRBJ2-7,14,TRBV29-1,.,CSVVTGTGEGEQYF
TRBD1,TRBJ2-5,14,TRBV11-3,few,CASSEGTGVKTQYF
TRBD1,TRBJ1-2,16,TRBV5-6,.,CASSRRWGTARDGYTF
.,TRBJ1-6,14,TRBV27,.,CASSLSGSNSPLHF
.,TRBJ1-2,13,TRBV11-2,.,CASTPGAYYGYTF
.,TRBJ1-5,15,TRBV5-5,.,CASSLRGDGYQPQHF
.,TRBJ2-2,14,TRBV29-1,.,CSGGQGGGTGELFF